The sequence of this T cell receptor beta chain was determined in a study of T cell changes during pregnancy in multiple sclerosis. The method was immunoSEQ multiplex PCR; TCRdb's version includes in-frame clones alone and lacks a portion of them. This table holds tens of thousands of clones, 90% found once. The input for sequencing was peripheral blood, taken in the second trimester of pregnancy. This receptor was obtained from a female donor in good health, enrolled as a control in a pregnancy study.

The CDR3: CASSPQVAGGTDTQYF. DNA of the CDR3: TGTGCCAGCAGCCCCCAGGTAGCGGGGGGCACAGATACGCAGTATTTT. This chain links TRBV9 with TRBJ2-3; 9 positions agree with TRBD2. J gave up 1 base and V 4 bases, and 7 bases lay outside the gene matches. Per the germline V gene, CDR1 is SGDLS and CDR2 is YYNGEE. The CDR3 contains 16 residues.